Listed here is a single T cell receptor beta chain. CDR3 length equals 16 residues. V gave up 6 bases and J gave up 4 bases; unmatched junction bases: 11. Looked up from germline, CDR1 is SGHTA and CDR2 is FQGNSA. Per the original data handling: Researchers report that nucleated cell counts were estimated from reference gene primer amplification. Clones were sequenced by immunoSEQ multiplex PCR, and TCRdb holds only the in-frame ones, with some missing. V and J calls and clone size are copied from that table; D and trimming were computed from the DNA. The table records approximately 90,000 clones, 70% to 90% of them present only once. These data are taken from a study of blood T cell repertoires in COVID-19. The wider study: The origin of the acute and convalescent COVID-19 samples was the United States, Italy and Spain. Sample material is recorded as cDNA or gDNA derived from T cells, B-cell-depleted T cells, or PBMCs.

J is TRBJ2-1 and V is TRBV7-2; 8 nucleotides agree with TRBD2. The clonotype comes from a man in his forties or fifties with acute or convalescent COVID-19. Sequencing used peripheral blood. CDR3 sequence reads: CASRGSGGLNYNEQFF. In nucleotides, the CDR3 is TGTGCCAGCAGGGGAAGCGGGGGCCTCAATTACAATGAGCAGTTCTTC. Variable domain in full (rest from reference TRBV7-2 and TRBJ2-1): GAGVSQSPSNKVTEKGKDVELRCDPISGHTALYWYRQSLGQGLEFLIYFQGNSAPDKSGLPSDRFSAERTGGSVSTLTIQRTQQEDSAVYLCASRGSGGLNYNEQFFGPGTRLTVL.